One and the same sample provided the 27 T cell receptor beta chains below, sequenced in a study of a mutant IDH1 vaccine in newly diagnosed glioma. Sequenced by immunoSEQ multiplex PCR; TCRdb stores in-frame clones only, minus some. The data hold tens of thousands of clones, with about 75% observed a single time. Time point of the sample: week 23, last vaccination. All doses held 300 ug of mutant IDH1 20-mer peptide, with topical imiquimod. Their antigen targets remain unknown. Sequenced material: PBMCs, taken from a glioma patient whose treatment included an IDH1 peptide vaccine. The receptors here all came from a man in his fifties or sixties with glioma.

The chain recombines TRBV4-1 with TRBJ1-4; possible D gene TRBD1, 5 bases. The V gene lost 0 bases and the J gene lost 6 bases, with 8 bases spanning the gap. Germline values: CDR1 MGHRA, CDR2 YSYEKL. This CDR3 spans 14 amino acids. Here the CDR3 reads CASSQEGLYEKLFF. For the CDR3, the DNA is TGCGCCAGCAGCCAAGAGGGGCTATATGAAAAACTGTTTTTT.

This sequence joins TRBV5-1 and TRBJ2-7, with no clear D. The CDR3 consists of 13 residues. V was trimmed by 2 bases and J by 1 base, leaving 7 bases between them. In germline, CDR1 is SGHRS, CDR2 YFSETQ. Here the CDR3 reads CASSFQPSYEQYF. The CDR3, as DNA: TGCGCCAGCAGCTTCCAGCCATCCTACGAGCAGTACTTC.

The J gene is TRBJ2-7, the V gene TRBV27, with 8 bases matching TRBD2. The CDR3 has 15 residues. The V gene's germline CDR1 is MNHEY and CDR2 SMNVEV (reference sequence). V was pared by 6 bases and J by 4 bases, with 11 bases of the junction left unmatched. The CDR3 DNA reads TGTGCCAGCAGCCCAAAGGGCGGGGGGTGGTACGAGCAGTACTTC. This encodes CASSPKGGGWYEQYF.

The chain is built from TRBV6-5 and TRBJ1-1, with D maybe TRBD1 (5 bases). V dropped 2 bases and J dropped 1 base, with 8 bases sitting between them. CDR1 and CDR2 from the germline V gene are MNHEY and SVGAGI. The CDR3 loop spans 14 amino acids. The CDR3 protein is CASSYGTTNTEAFF. In DNA, the CDR3 is TGTGCCAGCAGTTACGGGACTACGAACACTGAAGCTTTCTTT.

The chain carries TRBV4-2 and TRBJ1-1; D is unclear. CDR1 and CDR2 from the germline V gene are LGHNA and YNFKEQ. There are 17 residues in the CDR3. V was shortened by 1 base and J by 1 base, with 16 bases between the two germline ends. The CDR3 DNA sequence: TGTGCCAGCAGCCAAGGAATGGACCGCCGGCAGAACACTGAAGCTTTCTTT. Amino acid sequence: CASSQGMDRRQNTEAFF.

V usage is TRBV7-6 and J usage is TRBJ1-1; 9 bases line up with TRBD1. V was pared by 5 bases and J by 0 bases, with 10 bases of the junction left unmatched. CDR1 is SGHVS and CDR2 is FNYEAQ in the germline V gene. The CDR3 totals 17 residues. The CDR3 loop is CASSAGTGFLLNTEAFF. The CDR3 bases are TGTGCCAGCAGCGCCGGGACAGGGTTCCTCTTGAACACTGAAGCTTTCTTT.

This chain connects TRBV29-1 to TRBJ2-3; TRBD2 might be the D (6 bases). The CDR3 consists of 14 residues. Per germline, CDR1 SQVTM and CDR2 ANQGSEA. Trimming removed 6 bases from V and 1 base from J, with 14 bases in between. The CDR3 protein is CSVRRDSGTDTQYF. For the CDR3, the DNA is TGCAGCGTCCGCCGGGACTCTGGCACAGATACGCAGTATTTT.

The CDR3 here is CASTPFFTAGPYEQYF. Written as DNA, the CDR3 is TGTGCCAGCACCCCATTCTTCACGGCGGGTCCCTACGAGCAGTACTTC. The rearrangement links TRBV5-6 to TRBJ2-7, with a weak D call TRBD2 (5 bases). The V end was cut by 6 bases, the J end by 2 bases, with 21 bases between. Germline V lookup: CDR1 SGHDT, CDR2 YYEEEE. This CDR3 has 16 amino acids.

The sample holds a few counts of this clone. The rearrangement joins TRBV11-3 to TRBJ2-7; D gene ambiguous. This CDR3 spans 15 amino acids. V was shortened by 0 bases and J by 2 bases, with 11 bases between the two germline ends. Germline V gives CDR1 SGHNT, CDR2 YENEEA. CDR3 sequence reads: CASSLDQSRAYEQYF. DNA for the CDR3: TGTGCCAGCAGCTTAGATCAAAGTAGGGCCTACGAGCAGTACTTC. Drawing the rest from reference TRBV11-3 and TRBJ2-7, the complete variable domain is EAGVVQSPRYKIIEKKQPVAFWCNPISGHNTLYWYLQNLGQGPELLIRYENEEAVDDSQLPKDRFSAERLKGVDSTLKIQPAELGDSAVYLCASSLDQSRAYEQYFGPGTRLTVT.

This sequence joins TRBV28 and TRBJ2-7; 7 positions agree with TRBD2. The germline CDR1 and CDR2 sequences are MDHEN and SYDVKM. V was pared by 7 bases and J by 7 bases, with 10 bases of the junction left unmatched. This CDR3 comprises 13 residues. CDR3 bases: TGTGCCAGCAACCAAGGCCGGGGGGAGGAGCAGTACTTC. Translation: CASNQGRGEEQYF.

This clone was seen more than once but under ten times. This rearrangement joins TRBV9 to TRBJ1-1, with a weak D call TRBD1 (5 bases). This CDR3 has 17 residues. V was shortened by 0 bases and J by 6 bases, with 21 bases between the two germline ends. Germline values: CDR1 SGDLS, CDR2 YYNGEE. CDR3 in amino acids: CASSVGSGAPMSAEAFF. The CDR3 nucleotides are TGTGCCAGCAGCGTAGGATCTGGGGCCCCAATGAGCGCTGAAGCTTTCTTT.

The rearrangement joins TRBV18 to TRBJ1-4; 8 bases agree with TRBD1. With V trimmed by 3 bases and J by 4 bases, 7 bases remained unmatched. Germline CDR1 is KGHSH and CDR2 is LQKENI. The CDR3 has 16 amino acids. In DNA form, the CDR3 reads TGTGCCAGCTCACCGGGACAGGCCCGTGGTAATGAAAAACTGTTTTTT. It is translated as CASSPGQARGNEKLFF.

The DNA of the CDR3 is TGTGCCATCAGTGAGTACCCTGGCGGGGAGCTGTTTTTT. Protein sequence: CAISEYPGGELFF. V usage is TRBV10-3 and J usage is TRBJ2-2, with D unresolved. Trimming stripped 1 base from V and 7 bases from J, with 7 bases between. CDR1 and CDR2 from the germline V gene are ENHRY and SYGVKD. The CDR3 is made up of 13 amino acids.

The genes are TRBV20-1 and TRBJ2-3; no clear D. The V end lost 4 bases, the J end lost 2 bases, and 4 bases lay between the germline ends. The CDR3 sequence is 11 residues long. Germline assignment: CDR1 DFQATT and CDR2 SNEGSKA (reference sequence). The CDR3 spells CSATITDTQYF. CDR3 in DNA: TGCAGTGCTACCATCACAGATACGCAGTATTTT.

This clone was recorded once. The chain employs TRBV4-1 and TRBJ2-1; no definite D call. Trimming took 4 bases from V and 0 from J, leaving 13 bases between them. Germline V gene lookup returns CDR1 MGHRA and CDR2 YSYEKL. The CDR3 sequence is 16 residues long. The CDR3 region is CASSPGVSVSYNEQFF. In nucleotides, the CDR3 is TGCGCCAGCAGCCCAGGTGTCAGCGTCTCCTACAATGAGCAGTTCTTC.

The rearrangement joins TRBV19 to TRBJ1-1; D is ambiguous. Trimming removed 6 bases at V and 1 base at J, with 3 bases between. The CDR3 loop spans 11 amino acids. CDR1 LNHDA and CDR2 SQIVND come from the germline V gene (reference sequence). DNA of the CDR3: TGTGCCAGTAGGGAGAACACTGAAGCTTTCTTT. The encoded protein is CASRENTEAFF.

The chain uses TRBV27 and TRBJ1-1, with D possibly matching TRBD1 (5 bases). The CDR3 runs 13 residues. With 4 bases removed from V and 2 bases from J, the gap between germline ends came to 8 bases. From germline, CDR1 is MNHEY and CDR2 SMNVEV (reference sequence). CDR3 amino acids: CASSSGYNTEAFF. CDR3 nucleotides: TGTGCCAGCAGTTCAGGGTATAACACTGAAGCTTTCTTT.

The V and J genes are TRBV28 and TRBJ2-3; D not resolved. Trimming shortened V by 6 bases and J by 2 bases, and 9 bases separated the two germline ends. CDR1 and CDR2 from the germline V gene are MDHEN and SYDVKM. The CDR3 spans 13 residues. CDR3 DNA sequence: TGTGCCAGCAGGCAGGCCAACACAGATACGCAGTATTTT. As protein: CASRQANTDTQYF.

The chain couples TRBV10-3 to TRBJ2-1, with 9 bases lining up with TRBD2. This CDR3 has 15 amino acids. The germline V gene has CDR1 ENHRY and CDR2 SYGVKD. Trimming cost V 7 bases and J 7 bases; bases outside gene matches: 11. For the CDR3, the DNA is TGTGCCATCAACCCCGAGAGCGGGGGGACTAATGAGCAGTTCTTC. This codes for CAINPESGGTNEQFF.

The chain joins TRBV4-1 to TRBJ1-1; D not certain. The CDR3 is 15 amino acids. Looked up from germline, CDR1 is MGHRA and CDR2 is YSYEKL. The germline V and J ends were trimmed by 0 bases and 2 bases, with 10 bases remaining between them. DNA for the CDR3: TGCGCCAGCAGCCAAGAGGAGCGAAGTAACACTGAAGCTTTCTTT. It encodes CASSQEERSNTEAFF.

This clone has more than one count but fewer than ten. The genes are TRBV4-1 and TRBJ1-4, with 7 bases fitting TRBD1. Trimming cost V 6 bases and J 7 bases; bases outside gene matches: 8. Germline V CDR1 and CDR2: MGHRA, YSYEKL. The CDR3 runs 14 residues. CDR3 in DNA: TGCGCCAGCAGGCTTACAGGGGAAAGTGAAAAACTGTTTTTT. It translates to CASRLTGESEKLFF.

This clone was seen only a few times. V gene TRBV30 combines with J gene TRBJ1-5; TRBD1 aligns across 7 bases. Trimming removed 1 base from V and 7 bases from J; junction bases left unmatched: 10. Germline lookup yields CDR1 GTSNPN and CDR2 SVGIG (reference sequence). The CDR3 loop spans 15 amino acids. The CDR3 loop reads CAWSEGATGWQPQHF. CDR3 coding DNA: TGTGCCTGGAGTGAGGGGGCGACAGGGTGGCAGCCCCAGCATTTT.

The chain couples TRBV19 to TRBJ1-5; maybe TRBD1 (6 bases). There are 16 residues in the CDR3. The V end was cut by 4 bases, the J end by 5 bases, with 18 bases between. The V gene's germline CDR1 is LNHDA and CDR2 SQIVND (reference sequence). The DNA of the CDR3 is TGTGCCAGTAGTACAAAGGGGGTCGGGGGATATCAGCCCCAGCATTTT. Translating gives CASSTKGVGGYQPQHF.

The J gene is TRBJ2-7, the V gene TRBV5-4; a possible D gene is TRBD1 (6 bases). Germline V gives CDR1 SGHNT, CDR2 YYREEE (reference sequence). The CDR3 sequence is 12 residues long. The V and J ends lost 3 bases and 4 bases respectively, with 8 bases between them. CDR3 bases: TGTGCCAGCAGCTCTGACAGGTACGAGCAGTACTTC. Translated, it gives CASSSDRYEQYF. Full variable domain (outside the CDR3, taken from reference TRBV5-4 and TRBJ2-7): ETGVTQSPTHLIKTRGQQVTLRCSSQSGHNTVSWYQQALGQGPQFIFQYYREEENGRGNFPPRFSGLQFPNYSSELNVNALELDDSALYLCASSSDRYEQYFGPGTRLTVT.

This CDR3 reads CASSPAPSWQSTNEQFF. The DNA for the CDR3 is TGTGCCAGCAGTCCGGCCCCTAGTTGGCAATCTACAAATGAGCAGTTCTTC. The chain has TRBV4-2 and TRBJ2-1; D is uncertain. The CDR3 is made up of 17 amino acids. The V gene lost 6 bases and the J gene lost 7 bases, with 25 bases spanning the gap. Per germline, CDR1 LGHNA and CDR2 YNFKEQ.

The chain carries TRBV7-9 and TRBJ1-2; D is unresolved. CDR1 SEHNR and CDR2 FQNEAQ come from the germline V gene (reference sequence). V was shortened by 5 bases and J by 2 bases, with 9 bases between the two germline ends. The CDR3 runs 13 residues. The CDR3 here is CASSLIGNYGYTF. The DNA of the CDR3 is TGTGCCAGCAGCCTTATTGGAAACTATGGCTACACCTTC.

The rearrangement links TRBV5-1 to TRBJ2-5, with a possible D match to TRBD1 (6 bases). V lost 0 bases and J 3 bases, leaving 6 bases between the germline ends. Germline V gene sequence: CDR1 SGHRS, CDR2 YFSETQ. The CDR3 totals 13 residues. This chain's CDR3 is CASSLDREETQYF. The CDR3 DNA reads TGCGCCAGCAGCTTGGACAGGGAAGAGACCCAGTACTTC. Variable domain in full (rest from reference TRBV5-1 and TRBJ2-5): KAGVTQTPRYLIKTRGQQVTLSCSPISGHRSVSWYQQTPGQGLQFLFEYFSETQRNKGNFPGRFSGRQFSNSRSEMNVSTLELGDSALYLCASSLDREETQYFGPGTRLLVL.